The rows below give T cell receptor beta chains drawn from one sample of a study of T-cell memory formation after mild COVID-19. TCRdb analysed the 5' RACE reads with MiXCR anew, one entry per CDR3 protein. Among 160,000 or so distinct CDR3 sequences listed, around a third were seen once. The material sequenced was PBMCs or a T cell subset sorted from them (not recorded which). Receptor source: an adult woman who had mild COVID-19 (a few samples of this study predate the infection). Cell type and time point are not known. The conserved cysteine and the conserved F or W are not part of the CDR3 here.

TRBV20-1	TRBJ2-3	SAGTGGRGDTQY
TRBV20-1	TRBJ2-7	SQPPNEQY
TRBV12-3/TRBV12-4	TRBJ1-1	ASSLRGENTEAF
TRBV27	TRBJ1-2	ASSLSVGGTGGSYGYT
TRBV29-1	TRBJ1-1	SVSFRGGTEAF
TRBV25-1	TRBJ2-3	ASAGTGYGTQY
TRBV30	TRBJ2-2	AWRKGSNTGELF
TRBV7-9	TRBJ2-7	ASSTTARQGFYEQY
TRBV12-3/TRBV12-4	TRBJ2-3	ASRSLSGNTDTQY
TRBV29-1	TRBJ2-6	SVDQASGANVLT
TRBV11-2	TRBJ2-7	ASSSGGFAYEQY
TRBV6-6	TRBJ1-5	ASLAGQGAYQPQH
TRBV7-9	TRBJ1-2	ASSLDQAGGNGYT
TRBV7-3	TRBJ2-3	ASSLGPGGSDTQY
TRBV5-1	TRBJ1-1	ASSLFETGVTEAF
TRBV3-1	TRBJ2-1	ASSETSGVYNEQF
TRBV7-9	TRBJ1-2	ASSPPGGSYGYT
TRBV3-1	TRBJ1-1	ASSQEGGGTEAF
TRBV7-9	TRBJ1-4	ASSLGTGGEKGEKLF
TRBV5-1	TRBJ1-2	ASSSVTGRNYGYT
TRBV5-1	TRBJ2-5	ASGPGPAEETQY
TRBV7-8	TRBJ2-5	ASSLVSNRGETQY